Sequencing of this T cell receptor beta chain was carried out in a study of early T cells in non-severe SARS-CoV-2 infection. Study background: The study sequenced bulk RNA from unsorted whole blood, with chains unpaired. Broader study findings: VDJdb-based annotation leaned toward anti-spike CD8 responses and missed private and CD4 specificities.

Researchers tagged individual cDNA molecules with unique molecular identifiers. One entry per CDR3 protein results from TCRdb running MiXCR on the 5' RACE reads. In the table there are about 77,000 distinct CDR3 sequences, roughly 4.7% of which are singletons. This clonotype has a count of ten or more. Its antigen remains unidentified. CDR1 is MNHEY, CDR2 SMNVEV, per germline (reference sequence). Trimming took off 0 bases at V and 5 bases at J, with 11 bases between the two ends. The CDR3 is 16 residues long. Specimen: whole blood, collected at baseline. The clonotype was recovered from an adult who was a healthcare worker with PCR-confirmed SARS-CoV-2 infection or an uninfected control (not recorded which). V gene TRBV27 combines with J gene TRBJ1-6; the D gene is possibly TRBD1 (5 bases). CDR3 protein: CASSLSVPGHNSPLHF. In DNA form, the CDR3 reads TGTGCCAGCAGTTTATCGGTGCCAGGGCATAATTCACCCCTCCACTTT.